This entry lists 14 T cell receptor beta chains sequenced from one sample in a study of radiotherapy plus CTLA-4 blockade in lung cancer. Libraries were prepared by immunoSEQ multiplex PCR; TCRdb keeps only in-frame clonotypes and omits some of them. This sample has tens of thousands of clones, with about 88% found just once. This specimen was peripheral blood, taken from a patient treated with radiotherapy plus ipilimumab. These receptors originate from a human donor with non-small cell lung cancer that progressed on radiotherapy plus ipilimumab.

V and J are TRBV4-3 and TRBJ2-3, with D perhaps matching TRBD2 (6 bases). The CDR3 has 13 amino acids. Deletions cut 0 bases from V and 13 bases from J, with 14 bases between. Germline CDR1 reads LGHNA; CDR2 reads YSLEER. The CDR3 DNA is TGCGCCAGCAGCCAAGAGGTTGGCGGGGTCGAGTATTTT. This codes for CASSQEVGGVEYF.

This sequence joins TRBV7-2 and TRBJ2-5, with D uncertain. The CDR3 loop spans 12 amino acids. Germline CDR1 SGHTA, CDR2 FQGNSA. The V gene lost 1 base and the J gene lost 2 bases, with 2 bases spanning the gap. In DNA form, the CDR3 reads TGTGCCAGCAGCTTAGGGCAAGAGACCCAGTACTTC. Protein product: CASSLGQETQYF.

This chain joins TRBV4-1 and TRBJ2-1; 7 bases are shared with TRBD2. V trimming: 2 bases; J trimming: 4 bases; junction bases outside the gene matches: 11. CDR1 MGHRA and CDR2 YSYEKL come from the germline V gene. The CDR3 sequence is 17 residues long. CDR3 region: CASSQSPSGSGYNEQFF. In DNA form, the CDR3 reads TGCGCCAGCAGCCAAAGCCCGTCGGGTAGCGGGTACAATGAGCAGTTCTTC.

The rearrangement joins TRBV7-2 to TRBJ2-2; TRBD2 is a possible D gene (5 bases). Germline lookup yields CDR1 SGHTA and CDR2 FQGNSA. Trimming took off 0 bases at V and 4 bases at J, with 6 bases between the two ends. This CDR3 is built from 14 residues. The CDR3 loop is CASSLARGTGELFF. The CDR3 region has the DNA TGTGCCAGCAGCTTAGCACGGGGCACCGGGGAGCTGTTTTTT.

This clone was found once. The chain recombines TRBV6-7 with TRBJ2-3; either TRBD1 or TRBD2 may supply D (6 bases each). TRBV6-7 is placed among ORFs of uncertain function. CDR3 length: 13 amino acids. Trimming removed 6 bases at V and 3 bases at J, with 10 bases between. CDR3 sequence (DNA): TGTGCCAGCAGGCAGGGGAGGACAGATACGCAGTATTTT. Translation: CASRQGRTDTQYF.

J is TRBJ2-5 and V is TRBV30, with a weak D call TRBD2 (5 bases). The CDR3 runs 13 residues. Trimming cost V 4 bases and J 3 bases, with 12 bases left between them. Germline V gives CDR1 GTSNPN, CDR2 SVGIG (reference sequence). The CDR3 loop reads CAWTTGLEETQYF. The CDR3 DNA is TGTGCCTGGACCACGGGGTTAGAAGAGACCCAGTACTTC.

This clone appeared a single time. The V call is TRBV6-6, the J call TRBJ2-1; D is tentatively TRBD1 or TRBD2 (5 bases each). Germline CDR1 MNHNY, CDR2 SVGAGI (reference sequence). Trimming left V 5 bases short and J 4 bases short, with 12 bases between. The CDR3 is made up of 14 amino acids. CDR3 region: CASSDGARYNEQFF. For the CDR3, the DNA is TGTGCCAGCAGTGACGGGGCGCGGTACAATGAGCAGTTCTTC.

The sample holds one count of this clone. The chain is built from TRBV5-1 and TRBJ1-3; D is perhaps TRBD1 (6 bases). V gave up 4 bases and J gave up 0 bases, with 14 bases separating them. This CDR3 has 16 residues. The V gene's germline CDR1 is SGHRS and CDR2 YFSETQ. CDR3 nucleotides: TGCGCCAGCAGCCCCATGTTACAGGGCTCTGGAAACACCATATATTTT. Encoded protein: CASSPMLQGSGNTIYF.

This chain links TRBV7-2 with TRBJ1-2; D uncertain. Germline CDR1 reads SGHTA; CDR2 reads FQGNSA. The CDR3 is made up of 16 amino acids. Trimming took 3 bases from V and 2 from J, leaving 16 bases between them. The DNA for the CDR3 is TGTGCCAGCAGCTTTTACCCGGGAAAGTCCAACTATGGCTACACCTTC. Amino acid sequence: CASSFYPGKSNYGYTF.

V is TRBV27 and J is TRBJ2-2, with TRBD2 identical over 10 bases. This CDR3 has 19 residues. Germline V gene data show CDR1 as MNHEY and CDR2 as SMNVEV (reference sequence). The V segment lost 6 bases and the J segment 4 bases; nucleotides outside the gene matches: 17. The CDR3 nucleotides are TGTGCCAGCAGCTACTTAAGCCCCAGCGGGGGGGCCTCCACCGGGGAGCTGTTTTTT. It yields the protein CASSYLSPSGGASTGELFF.

The CDR3 protein is CASSLAGLSYEQYF. CDR3 nucleotides: TGTGCCAGCAGCTTGGCTGGCCTCTCCTACGAGCAGTACTTC. The chain uses TRBV5-6 and TRBJ2-7, with D uncertain. Germline-derived CDR1 and CDR2 are SGHDT and YYEEEE. The CDR3 totals 14 residues. Deletions cut 0 bases from V and 0 bases from J, with 7 bases between.

This chain joins TRBV5-4 and TRBJ1-5, with 9 bases aligning to TRBD1. J lost 6 bases, V lost 3 bases, and 7 bases had no gene match. The CDR3 contains 15 residues. CDR1 is SGHNT, CDR2 YYREEE, per germline (reference sequence). CDR3 loop: CASSSRQGGIQPQHF. The CDR3 DNA reads TGTGCCAGCAGCTCACGACAGGGGGGGATTCAGCCCCAGCATTTT.

The chain is built from TRBV23-1 and TRBJ1-5; no firm D call. TRBV23-1 is recorded as an ORF, its role being uncertain. The CDR3 runs to 15 residues. V dropped 3 bases and J dropped 5 bases, with 14 bases sitting between them. The CDR3 DNA reads TGCGCCAGCAGTCATCTAGGGTCAGGAGATCAGCCCCAGCATTTT. Its translation is CASSHLGSGDQPQHF.

The chain recombines TRBV30 with TRBJ1-2; D is unresolved. The CDR3 loop spans 13 amino acids. The germline CDR1 and CDR2 sequences are GTSNPN and SVGIG (reference sequence). Trimming removed 3 bases from V and 7 bases from J, with 15 bases in between. The CDR3 sequence is CAWRARGSGGYTF. CDR3 bases: TGTGCCTGGAGGGCCCGGGGAAGTGGTGGCTACACCTTC.